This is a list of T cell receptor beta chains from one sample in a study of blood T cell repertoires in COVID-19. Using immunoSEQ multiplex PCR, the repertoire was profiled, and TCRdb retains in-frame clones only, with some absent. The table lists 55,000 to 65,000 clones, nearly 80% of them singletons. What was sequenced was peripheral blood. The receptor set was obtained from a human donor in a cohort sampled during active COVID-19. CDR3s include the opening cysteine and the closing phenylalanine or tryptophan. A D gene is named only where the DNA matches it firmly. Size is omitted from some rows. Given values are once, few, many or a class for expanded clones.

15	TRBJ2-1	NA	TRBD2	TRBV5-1	TGCGCCAGCAGCCCTTATAGCGGGGGTTACAATGAGCAGTTCTTC	CASSPYSGGYNEQFF
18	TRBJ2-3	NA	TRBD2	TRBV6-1	TGTGCCAGCAGTGAATGGACTAGCGGGAGGGCCATAAGAGATACGCAGTATTTT	CASSEWTSGRAIRDTQYF
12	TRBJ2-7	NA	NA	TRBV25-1	TGTGCCAGCAGGGAGGGAACCTACGAGCAGTACTTC	CASREGTYEQYF
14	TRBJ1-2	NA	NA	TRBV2	TGTGCCAGCAGTGGGCAGGTTGAAGACTATGGCTACACCTTC	CASSGQVEDYGYTF
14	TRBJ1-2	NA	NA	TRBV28	TGTGCCAGCAGGGGAGGGCAGGGCCCCTATGGCTACACCTTC	CASRGGQGPYGYTF
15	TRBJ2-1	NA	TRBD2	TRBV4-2	TGTGCCAGCAGCCAAGGGATTGGGACTAGCACTGAGCAGTTCTTC	CASSQGIGTSTEQFF
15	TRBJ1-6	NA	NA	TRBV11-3	TGTGCCAGCAGCTTAGACGGGGACGGGGGTTCACCCCTCCACTTT	CASSLDGDGGSPLHF
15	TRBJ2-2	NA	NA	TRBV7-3	TGTGCCAGCAGCTTAACGGATGCAGCGACCGGGGAGCTGTTTTTT	CASSLTDAATGELFF
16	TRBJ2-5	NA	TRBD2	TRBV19	TGTGCCAGTAGTAACAGTGCGGCGGGAGTGGGAGAGACCCAGTACTTC	CASSNSAAGVGETQYF
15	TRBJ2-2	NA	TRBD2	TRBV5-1	TGCGCCAGCTCCCGACTAGCGGGAGAAACCGGGGAGCTGTTTTTT	CASSRLAGETGELFF
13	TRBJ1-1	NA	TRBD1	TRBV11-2	TGTGCCAGCAGCCGACAGGGGAATACTGAAGCTTTCTTT	CASSRQGNTEAFF
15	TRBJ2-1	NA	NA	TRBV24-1	TGTGCCACCAGTGATTATACCGGCATGGGCGACGAGCAGTTCTTC	CATSDYTGMGDEQFF
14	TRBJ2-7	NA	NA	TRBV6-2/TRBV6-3	TGTGCCAGCAGTCCACCGACAGTCTCCTACGAGCAGTACTTC	CASSPPTVSYEQYF
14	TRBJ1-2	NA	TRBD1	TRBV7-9	TGTGCCAGCAGCTTACCGACAGGGGAGAAGGGCTACACCTTC	CASSLPTGEKGYTF
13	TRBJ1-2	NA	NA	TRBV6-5	TGTGCCAGCAGACGGACAGTCTTGGGTGGCTACACCTTC	CASRRTVLGGYTF
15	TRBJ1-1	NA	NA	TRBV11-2	TGTGCCAGCAGCTTAGGGGTACGACGGGGCACTGAAGCTTTCTTT	CASSLGVRRGTEAFF
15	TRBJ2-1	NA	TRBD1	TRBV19	TGTGCCAGTAGCGAACGGACAGGGTCCTACAATGAGCAGTTCTTC	CASSERTGSYNEQFF
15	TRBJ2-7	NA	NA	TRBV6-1	TGTGCCAGCAGTGAATTAATGGCCACCTCCTACGAGCAGTACTTC	CASSELMATSYEQYF
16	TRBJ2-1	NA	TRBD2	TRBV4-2	TGTGCCAGCAGCCAAGATCTGACTAGCGGGAGAGATGAGCAGTTCTTC	CASSQDLTSGRDEQFF
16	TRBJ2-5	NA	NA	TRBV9	TGTGCCAGCAGCGTAGATTCGGGAGCCTCGGAAGAGACCCAGTACTTC	CASSVDSGASEETQYF
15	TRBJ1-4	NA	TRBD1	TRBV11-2	TGTGCCAGCAGCTATCGCGGGACAGGGGATGAAAAACTGTTTTTT	CASSYRGTGDEKLFF
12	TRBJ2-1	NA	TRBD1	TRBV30	TGTGCCTGGTTACCAGGGGGCAATGAGCAGTTCTTC	CAWLPGGNEQFF
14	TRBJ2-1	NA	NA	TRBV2	TGTGCCAGCACCCTAGAGGGTGGCCCGAATGAGCAGTTCTTC	CASTLEGGPNEQFF
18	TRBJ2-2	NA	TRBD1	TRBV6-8	TGTGCCAGCAGTTATACTACCGGGGACAGGGGGCAATCCGGGGAGCTGTTTTTT	CASSYTTGDRGQSGELFF
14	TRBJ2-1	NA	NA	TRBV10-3	TGTGCCATCAGTGAGTCGAGAGGGAGAGGTGAGCAGTTCTTC	CAISESRGRGEQFF
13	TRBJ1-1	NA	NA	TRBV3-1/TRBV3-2	TGTGCCAGCAGCCAAGTTCAGAACACTGAAGCTTTCTTT	CASSQVQNTEAFF
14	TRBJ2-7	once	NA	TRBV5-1	TGCGCCAGCAGCCAGGACAGTTGGACCTACGAGCAGTACTTC	CASSQDSWTYEQYF
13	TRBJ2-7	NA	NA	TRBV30	TGTGCCTGGAGTACGTCGGGGACCTACGAGCAGTACTTC	CAWSTSGTYEQYF
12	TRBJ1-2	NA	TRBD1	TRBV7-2	TGTGCCAGCAGCTGGACAGGGGGCGGATACACCTTC	CASSWTGGGYTF
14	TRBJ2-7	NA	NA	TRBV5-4	TGTGCCAGCAGCTTGGGTTGGAGATCTTACGAGCAGTACTTC	CASSLGWRSYEQYF
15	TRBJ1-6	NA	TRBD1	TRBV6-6	TGTGCCAGCAGTTACCTCAGGGGGCGGGATTCACCCCTCCACTTT	CASSYLRGRDSPLHF
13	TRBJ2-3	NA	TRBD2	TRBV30	TGTGCCTGGAGCGGGGGGGCCCGAGATACGCAGTATTTT	CAWSGGARDTQYF
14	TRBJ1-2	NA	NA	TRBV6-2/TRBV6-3	TGTGCCAGCAGTTACTCGCAGGGTTTCTATGGCTACACCTTC	CASSYSQGFYGYTF
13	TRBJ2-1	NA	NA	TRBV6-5	TGTGCCAGCACTTCGGACTATTACAATGAGCAGTTCTTC	CASTSDYYNEQFF
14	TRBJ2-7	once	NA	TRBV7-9	TGTGCCAGCAGCTTAGCGCCGAGTATCCCCGAGCAGTACTTC	CASSLAPSIPEQYF
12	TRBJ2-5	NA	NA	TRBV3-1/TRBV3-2	TGTGCCAGCAGCCAAGATAGTGGGACCCAGTACTTC	CASSQDSGTQYF
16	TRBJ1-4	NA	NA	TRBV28	TGTGCCAGCAGCTCCCCGGGCGGGACAACTAATGAAAAACTGTTTTTT	CASSSPGGTTNEKLFF
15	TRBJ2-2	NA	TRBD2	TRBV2	TGTGCCAGCCGCTTGTCGGGGGGAGGAACCGGGGAGCTGTTTTTT	CASRLSGGGTGELFF
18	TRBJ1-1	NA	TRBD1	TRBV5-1	TGCGCCAGCAGCCCCCCGACAGGGGACTCCCTTCTTGGAGGTGAAGCTTTCTTT	CASSPPTGDSLLGGEAFF
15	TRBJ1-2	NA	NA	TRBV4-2	TGTGCCAGCAGCCAAGAATCCTACCGAGTCTATGGCTACACCTTC	CASSQESYRVYGYTF
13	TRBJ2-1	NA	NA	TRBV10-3	TGTGCCATCAGTGAGTTCCCGACTGATGAGCAGTTCTTC	CAISEFPTDEQFF
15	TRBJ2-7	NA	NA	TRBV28	TGTGCCAGCAGTCTTTTAAGAGGCACTCGGAGCGAGCAGTACTTC	CASSLLRGTRSEQYF
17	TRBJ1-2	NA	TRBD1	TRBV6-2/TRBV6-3	TGTGCCAGCAGTTACGTATTGGGACAGGGCGCTAACTATGGCTACACCTTC	CASSYVLGQGANYGYTF
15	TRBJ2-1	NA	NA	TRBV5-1	TGCGCCAGCAGCTTGAGGCAGGGGATTAGGAATGAGCAGTTCTTC	CASSLRQGIRNEQFF
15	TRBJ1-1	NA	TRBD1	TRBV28	TGTGCCAGCAGTTTCAACCTCAGACAGGGGCGCGGAGCTTTCTTT	CASSFNLRQGRGAFF
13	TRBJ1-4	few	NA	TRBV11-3	TGTGCCAGCAGCTTACTAAGGGGAGAAAAACTGTTTTTT	CASSLLRGEKLFF